This T cell receptor (beta chain) was sequenced during a study of early T cells in non-severe SARS-CoV-2 infection. This CDR3 has 17 amino acids. Regarding the study as a whole: A preference for anti-spike CD8 responses marked VDJdb matching, which missed private and CD4 specificities.

TCRdb itself ran the 5' RACE reads through MiXCR, one entry per CDR3 protein. The sample shows tens of thousands of distinct CDR3 sequences, 5.3% of them seen only once. The sample holds many counts of this clonotype. Its target is unknown. The specimen sequenced was whole blood. The genes are TRBV12-2 and TRBJ2-1; TRBD2 was called by the table and not checked on the DNA. TRBV12-2 is described as a pseudogene. The clonotype originates from an adult who was a healthcare worker with PCR-confirmed SARS-CoV-2 infection or an uninfected control (not recorded which). The CDR3 region has the DNA TGTGCAAGTCGCTTAGCGGGGAGCGGTGCGACCTACAATGAGCAGTTCTTC. Translating it yields CASRLAGSGATYNEQFF.